This is a list of T cell receptor beta chains from one sample in a study of beta chain features in type 1 diabetes. The data were produced by immunoSEQ multiplex PCR, yet TCRdb's version contains in-frame clones alone and is incomplete. The sample yields hundreds of thousands of clones, around 13% seen once. Sample: naive CD4+ T cells from blood. The source is a man aged 18-30 years in good health. Both conserved end residues are part of each CDR3. The D gene is left open where the match is weak. Clone size is given for some rows only: seen once, a few or many times, or a class if the clone is expanded.

CDR3 length: 16
clone size: .
J gene: TRBJ1-2
V gene: TRBV7-2
D gene: .
CDR3 DNA: TGTGCCAGCAGTCCTAGCGGGGGGCAGTCTAACTATGGCTACACCTTC
CDR3 protein: CASSPSGGQSNYGYTF

CDR3 length: 15
clone size: .
J gene: TRBJ2-7
V gene: TRBV11-3
D gene: .
CDR3 DNA: TGTGCCAGCAGCTTATTCCCAGGGCGAACCTACGAGCAGTACTTC
CDR3 protein: CASSLFPGRTYEQYF

CDR3 length: 14
clone size: .
J gene: TRBJ1-5
V gene: TRBV9
D gene: TRBD1
CDR3 DNA: TGTGCCAGCAGCCGGGGACAGACCAATCAGCCCCAGCATTTT
CDR3 protein: CASSRGQTNQPQHF

CDR3 length: 13
clone size: few
J gene: TRBJ2-2
V gene: TRBV5-1
D gene: .
CDR3 DNA: TGCGCCAGCAGCCCAGGGAACACCGGGGAGCTGTTTTTT
CDR3 protein: CASSPGNTGELFF

CDR3 length: 13
clone size: .
J gene: TRBJ2-7
V gene: TRBV5-6
D gene: TRBD1
CDR3 DNA: TGTGCCAGCAGGATGACAGGGCTCCTTGGGCAGTACTTC
CDR3 protein: CASRMTGLLGQYF

CDR3 length: 16
clone size: few
J gene: TRBJ2-1
V gene: TRBV28
D gene: .
CDR3 DNA: TGTGCCAGCAGTTTCGACAACCGGAAGGGAGACAATGAGCAGTTCTTC
CDR3 protein: CASSFDNRKGDNEQFF

CDR3 length: 14
clone size: .
J gene: TRBJ1-6
V gene: TRBV30
D gene: TRBD1
CDR3 DNA: TGTGCCTGGAGTCCGGGACAGGGAGGATCACCCCTCCACTTT
CDR3 protein: CAWSPGQGGSPLHF

CDR3 length: 12
clone size: .
J gene: TRBJ2-5
V gene: TRBV6-6
D gene: .
CDR3 DNA: TGTGCCAGCAGTTACTCGAGAGAGACCCAGTACTTC
CDR3 protein: CASSYSRETQYF

CDR3 length: 15
clone size: .
J gene: TRBJ1-6
V gene: TRBV4-3
D gene: TRBD1
CDR3 DNA: TGCGCCAGCAGCCGCCAGGGACAGGGGAATTCACCCCTCCACTTT
CDR3 protein: CASSRQGQGNSPLHF

CDR3 length: 16
clone size: few
J gene: TRBJ2-5
V gene: TRBV6-5
D gene: TRBD2
CDR3 DNA: TGTGCCAGCAGTTTCTCTAGCGGGGGGGCGAGGGAGACCCAGTACTTC
CDR3 protein: CASSFSSGGARETQYF

CDR3 length: 15
clone size: .
J gene: TRBJ2-1
V gene: TRBV5-1
D gene: .
CDR3 DNA: TGCGCCAGCAGCTCCGGGACTCCTACCTACAATGAGCAGTTCTTC
CDR3 protein: CASSSGTPTYNEQFF

CDR3 length: 16
clone size: few
J gene: TRBJ2-4
V gene: TRBV7-2
D gene: .
CDR3 DNA: TGTGCCAGCAGCTTAAGAGGTGGACTAGCCAAAAACATTCAGTACTTC
CDR3 protein: CASSLRGGLAKNIQYF

CDR3 length: 16
clone size: few
J gene: TRBJ1-1
V gene: TRBV30
D gene: .
CDR3 DNA: TGTGCCTGGAGTGTCCGCCAGGGTGCTTTGAACACTGAAGCTTTCTTT
CDR3 protein: CAWSVRQGALNTEAFF

CDR3 length: 13
clone size: few
J gene: TRBJ2-1
V gene: TRBV2
D gene: .
CDR3 DNA: TGTGCCAGCAGTGAAACTCAGGGCGATGAGCAGTTCTTC
CDR3 protein: CASSETQGDEQFF

CDR3 length: 12
clone size: .
J gene: TRBJ2-1
V gene: TRBV4-1
D gene: .
CDR3 DNA: TGCGCCAGCAGCCACTACGAGTGGGAGCAGTTCTTC
CDR3 protein: CASSHYEWEQFF

CDR3 length: 15
clone size: .
J gene: TRBJ1-4
V gene: TRBV13
D gene: TRBD1
CDR3 DNA: TGTGCCAGCAGCCCGACGGGACAGGGGAATGAAAAACTGTTTTTT
CDR3 protein: CASSPTGQGNEKLFF

CDR3 length: 13
clone size: few
J gene: TRBJ2-4
V gene: TRBV5-1
D gene: .
CDR3 DNA: TGCGCCAGCAGCTTGCCCTCTGAAAACATTCAGTACTTC
CDR3 protein: CASSLPSENIQYF

CDR3 length: 23
clone size: .
J gene: TRBJ2-2
V gene: TRBV15
D gene: TRBD1
CDR3 DNA: TGTGCCACCAGCAGAGATGTAACGCTGGAGACAGGGGGCGCGTTGGCGAACACCGGGGAGCTGTTTTTT
CDR3 protein: CATSRDVTLETGGALANTGELFF

CDR3 length: 15
clone size: .
J gene: TRBJ2-5
V gene: TRBV29-1
D gene: TRBD2
CDR3 DNA: TGCAGCACCGGGGACCGGGGGGGCGCGAGGGAGACCCAGTACTTC
CDR3 protein: CSTGDRGGARETQYF

CDR3 length: 16
clone size: .
J gene: TRBJ2-5
V gene: TRBV4-2
D gene: .
CDR3 DNA: TGTGCCAGCAGCCGGGGGGGGCCGACGCTCCAAGAGACCCAGTACTTC
CDR3 protein: CASSRGGPTLQETQYF

CDR3 length: 14
clone size: .
J gene: TRBJ1-5
V gene: TRBV9
D gene: .
CDR3 DNA: TGTGCCAGCAGCGTAGAGGGGGGGGCTCAGCCCCAGCATTTT
CDR3 protein: CASSVEGGAQPQHF

CDR3 length: 15
clone size: few
J gene: TRBJ2-5
V gene: TRBV7-2
D gene: .
CDR3 DNA: TGTGCCAGCAGCTTAGTTGCGGGAATCACAGAGACCCAGTACTTC
CDR3 protein: CASSLVAGITETQYF

CDR3 length: 14
clone size: few
J gene: TRBJ2-7
V gene: TRBV9
D gene: TRBD2
CDR3 DNA: TGTGCCAGCAGCGTTACTAGCGGGACCTACGAGCAGTACTTC
CDR3 protein: CASSVTSGTYEQYF

CDR3 length: 16
clone size: .
J gene: TRBJ1-6
V gene: TRBV6-4
D gene: TRBD1
CDR3 DNA: TGTGCCAGCAGGAGACCGGGGGACAGGGATAATTCACCCCTCCACTTT
CDR3 protein: CASRRPGDRDNSPLHF

CDR3 length: 14
clone size: few
J gene: TRBJ2-5
V gene: TRBV5-4
D gene: TRBD2
CDR3 DNA: TGTGCCAGCAGCTTAGCGGGGGGACAAGAGACCCAGTACTTC
CDR3 protein: CASSLAGGQETQYF

CDR3 length: 16
clone size: .
J gene: TRBJ2-2
V gene: TRBV18
D gene: .
CDR3 DNA: TGTGCCAGCTCAGCCTTCGGGACTTCGAACACCGGGGAGCTGTTTTTT
CDR3 protein: CASSAFGTSNTGELFF

CDR3 length: 15
clone size: .
J gene: TRBJ1-5
V gene: TRBV30
D gene: TRBD1
CDR3 DNA: TGTGCCTGGAGTCTAGGACAGGGTGGCAATCAGCCCCAGCATTTT
CDR3 protein: CAWSLGQGGNQPQHF

CDR3 length: 12
clone size: .
J gene: TRBJ2-2
V gene: TRBV5-1
D gene: .
CDR3 DNA: TGCGCCAGCAGCTTGTTAGCCGGGGAGCTGTTTTTT
CDR3 protein: CASSLLAGELFF

CDR3 length: 15
clone size: .
J gene: TRBJ2-2
V gene: TRBV2
D gene: TRBD1
CDR3 DNA: TGTGCCAGCCGCCAGGGTGGGACAGGCACCGGGGAGCTGTTTTTT
CDR3 protein: CASRQGGTGTGELFF

CDR3 length: 16
clone size: .
J gene: TRBJ2-1
V gene: TRBV14
D gene: .
CDR3 DNA: TGTGCCAGCAGCCAAGACGGAGGAGTGGGGGCCAATGAGCAGTTCTTC
CDR3 protein: CASSQDGGVGANEQFF

CDR3 length: 12
clone size: few
J gene: TRBJ2-7
V gene: TRBV30
D gene: .
CDR3 DNA: TGTGCCTGGAGTATATCTCTCTACGAGCAGTACTTC
CDR3 protein: CAWSISLYEQYF

CDR3 length: 13
clone size: few
J gene: TRBJ2-7
V gene: TRBV5-4
D gene: TRBD1
CDR3 DNA: TGTGCCAGCAGCCAGGACAGGCGCCGGGAGCAGTACTTC
CDR3 protein: CASSQDRRREQYF

CDR3 length: 17
clone size: few
J gene: TRBJ2-1
V gene: TRBV7-3
D gene: TRBD2
CDR3 DNA: TGTGCCAGCAGCTTAAGTCCCATTAGCGGGGGCTACAATGAGCAGTTCTTC
CDR3 protein: CASSLSPISGGYNEQFF

CDR3 length: 14
clone size: .
J gene: TRBJ1-2
V gene: TRBV7-2
D gene: .
CDR3 DNA: TGTGCCAGCAGCTTAGCGTTCCATCCGAGTGGCTACACCTTC
CDR3 protein: CASSLAFHPSGYTF

CDR3 length: 15
clone size: .
J gene: TRBJ2-5
V gene: TRBV6-6
D gene: TRBD2
CDR3 DNA: TGTGCCAGCAGTTACTCCTACGGACTAGGAGAGACCCAGTACTTC
CDR3 protein: CASSYSYGLGETQYF

CDR3 length: 15
clone size: .
J gene: TRBJ1-1
V gene: TRBV11-1
D gene: TRBD1
CDR3 DNA: TGTGCCAGCAGCTTAAGACAGGGGGCGCGGACTGAAGCTTTCTTT
CDR3 protein: CASSLRQGARTEAFF

CDR3 length: 16
clone size: .
J gene: TRBJ2-2
V gene: TRBV4-3
D gene: .
CDR3 DNA: TGCGCCAGCAGCCAAGAATGGGGGGGGCTTATCGGGGAGCTGTTTTTT
CDR3 protein: CASSQEWGGLIGELFF

CDR3 length: 17
clone size: .
J gene: TRBJ1-2
V gene: TRBV7-9
D gene: .
CDR3 DNA: TGTGCCAGCAGCTTAGGAAGCGGAGCAGCAATAGAGTATGGCTACACCTTC
CDR3 protein: CASSLGSGAAIEYGYTF

CDR3 length: 16
clone size: .
J gene: TRBJ2-7
V gene: TRBV5-1
D gene: TRBD1
CDR3 DNA: TGCGCCAGCAGCTTACAGGGGGCGTATCAATTCTACGAGCAGTACTTC
CDR3 protein: CASSLQGAYQFYEQYF

CDR3 length: 15
clone size: .
J gene: TRBJ2-7
V gene: TRBV2
D gene: TRBD1
CDR3 DNA: TGTGCCAGCAGGGCACCTCGACAGGGGATCCACGAGCAGTACTTC
CDR3 protein: CASRAPRQGIHEQYF

CDR3 length: 12
clone size: .
J gene: TRBJ1-6
V gene: TRBV27
D gene: .
CDR3 DNA: TGTGCCAGCGGGCTGTATAATTCACCCCTCCACTTT
CDR3 protein: CASGLYNSPLHF

CDR3 length: 14
clone size: .
J gene: TRBJ2-3
V gene: TRBV5-1
D gene: TRBD1
CDR3 DNA: TGCGCCAGCAGCCCCGGGACAGGGGCAGATACGCAGTATTTT
CDR3 protein: CASSPGTGADTQYF

CDR3 length: 15
clone size: .
J gene: TRBJ2-5
V gene: TRBV18
D gene: .
CDR3 DNA: TGTGCCAGCTCACCGCGAACCAACAGGGACGGAGCCCAGTACTTC
CDR3 protein: CASSPRTNRDGAQYF

CDR3 length: 15
clone size: few
J gene: TRBJ2-3
V gene: TRBV9
D gene: .
CDR3 DNA: TGTGCCAGCAGCGTACGCTCCGGGAACACAGATACGCAGTATTTT
CDR3 protein: CASSVRSGNTDTQYF

CDR3 length: 15
clone size: few
J gene: TRBJ2-2
V gene: TRBV9
D gene: TRBD2
CDR3 DNA: TGTGCCAGCAGCGTTCAGCGGGAGAGCACCGGGGAGCTGTTTTTT
CDR3 protein: CASSVQRESTGELFF

CDR3 length: 14
clone size: .
J gene: TRBJ1-1
V gene: TRBV6-6
D gene: .
CDR3 DNA: TGTGCCAGCAGTGCCGACAGGTTGAACACTGAAGCTTTCTTT
CDR3 protein: CASSADRLNTEAFF

CDR3 length: 13
clone size: few
J gene: TRBJ2-5
V gene: TRBV28
D gene: TRBD1
CDR3 DNA: TGTGCCAGCAGTTCAGGACAGGGAGAGACCCAGTACTTC
CDR3 protein: CASSSGQGETQYF

CDR3 length: 14
clone size: .
J gene: TRBJ2-4
V gene: TRBV2
D gene: TRBD1
CDR3 DNA: TGTGCCAGCAGTTTACAGGGGTACGGAAACATTCAGTACTTC
CDR3 protein: CASSLQGYGNIQYF

CDR3 length: 12
clone size: .
J gene: TRBJ1-1
V gene: TRBV29-1
D gene: .
CDR3 DNA: TGCAGCGGGGCTGGGCTGAACACTGAAGCTTTCTTT
CDR3 protein: CSGAGLNTEAFF

CDR3 length: 14
clone size: .
J gene: TRBJ2-7
V gene: TRBV9
D gene: TRBD2
CDR3 DNA: TGTGCCAGCAGCGTAGCGACTAGCGGTTACGAGCAGTACTTC
CDR3 protein: CASSVATSGYEQYF

CDR3 length: 17
clone size: .
J gene: TRBJ2-3
V gene: TRBV7-9
D gene: TRBD1
CDR3 DNA: TGTGCCAGCAGCCCCTTGCCGACAGGGGTAGGCACAGATACGCAGTATTTT
CDR3 protein: CASSPLPTGVGTDTQYF

CDR3 length: 15
clone size: .
J gene: TRBJ2-7
V gene: TRBV9
D gene: TRBD1
CDR3 DNA: TGTGCCAGCAGCGCCGGACAGGGGGCCGCGTACGAGCAGTACTTC
CDR3 protein: CASSAGQGAAYEQYF